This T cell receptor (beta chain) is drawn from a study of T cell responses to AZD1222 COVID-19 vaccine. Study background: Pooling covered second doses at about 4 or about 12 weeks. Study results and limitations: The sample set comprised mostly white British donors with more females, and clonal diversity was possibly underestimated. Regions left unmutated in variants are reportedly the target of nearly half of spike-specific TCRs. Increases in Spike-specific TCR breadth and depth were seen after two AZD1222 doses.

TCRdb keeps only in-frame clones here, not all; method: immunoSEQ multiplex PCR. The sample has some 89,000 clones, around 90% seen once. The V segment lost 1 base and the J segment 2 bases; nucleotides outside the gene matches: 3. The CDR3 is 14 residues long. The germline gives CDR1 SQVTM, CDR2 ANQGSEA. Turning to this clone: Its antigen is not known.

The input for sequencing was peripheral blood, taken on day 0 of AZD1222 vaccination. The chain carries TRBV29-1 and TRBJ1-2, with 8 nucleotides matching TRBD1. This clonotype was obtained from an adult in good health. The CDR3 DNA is TGCAGCGTTGAAGGGACAGGGACGAACTATGGCTACACCTTC. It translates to CSVEGTGTNYGYTF.